This T cell receptor beta chain comes out of a study of T cells after yellow fever vaccination. About this clonotype: The antigen remains undetermined.

Researchers made TCR cDNA using 5'RACE template switching, and this step added a universal primer site and UMIs. TCRdb analysed the 5' RACE reads with MiXCR anew, one entry per CDR3 protein. The table lists 120,000 or so distinct CDR3 sequences, over 8% of them singletons. Findings and caveats of the study: At around 95% for CD4 and just over 85% for CD8, most primary-vaccination clones showed up again after the booster. Abundant clonotypes from the bulk population could contaminate FACS-sorted repertoires. Overall, a small share of clonotypes was seen in both CD4 and CD8 compartments.

The source was CD8+ T cells sorted from PBMCs, collected on the day of the yellow fever booster vaccination. The receptor was derived from a man younger than 35 who received the YFV17D yellow fever vaccine.

DNA for the CDR3: TGTGCCAGTAGTATAGTTTCCGGCTACACTGAAGCTTTCTTT. Protein product: CASSIVSGYTEAFF. The chain joins TRBV19 to TRBJ1-1, with no clear D. The CDR3 spans 14 residues. Trimming took off 1 base at V and 3 bases at J, with 9 bases between the two ends. Germline lookup yields CDR1 LNHDA and CDR2 SQIVND (reference sequence). Using reference TRBV19 and TRBJ1-1 for the parts outside the CDR3, the full variable domain is DGGITQSPKYLFRKEGQNVTLSCEQNLNHDAMYWYRQDPGQGLRLIYYSQIVNDFQKGDIAEGYSVSREKKESFPLTVTSAQKNPTAFYLCASSIVSGYTEAFFGQGTRLTVV.